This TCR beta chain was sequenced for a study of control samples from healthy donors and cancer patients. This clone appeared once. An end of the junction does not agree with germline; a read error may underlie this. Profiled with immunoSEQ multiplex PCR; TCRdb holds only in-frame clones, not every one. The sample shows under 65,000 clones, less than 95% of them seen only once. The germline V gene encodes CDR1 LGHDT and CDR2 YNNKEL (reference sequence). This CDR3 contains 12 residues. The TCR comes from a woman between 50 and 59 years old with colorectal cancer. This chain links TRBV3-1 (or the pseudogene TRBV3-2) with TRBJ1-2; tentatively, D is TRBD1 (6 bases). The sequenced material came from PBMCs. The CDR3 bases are TGTGCCAGCAGCCAAGCCTCGACAGGCGTTGCCTTC. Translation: CASSQASTGVAF.